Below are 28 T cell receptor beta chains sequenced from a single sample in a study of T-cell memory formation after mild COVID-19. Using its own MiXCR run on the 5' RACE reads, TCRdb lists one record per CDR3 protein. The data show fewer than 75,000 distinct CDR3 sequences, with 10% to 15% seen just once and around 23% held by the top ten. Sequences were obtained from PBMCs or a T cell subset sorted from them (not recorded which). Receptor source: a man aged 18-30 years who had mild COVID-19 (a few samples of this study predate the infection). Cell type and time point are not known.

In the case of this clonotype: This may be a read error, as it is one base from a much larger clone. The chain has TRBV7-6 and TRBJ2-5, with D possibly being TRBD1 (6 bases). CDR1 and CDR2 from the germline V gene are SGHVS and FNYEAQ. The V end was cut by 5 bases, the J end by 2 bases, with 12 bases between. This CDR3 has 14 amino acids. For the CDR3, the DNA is TGTGCCAGCAGCGCCTGGACAGCACAAGAGACCCAGTACTTC. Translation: CASSAWTAQETQYF.

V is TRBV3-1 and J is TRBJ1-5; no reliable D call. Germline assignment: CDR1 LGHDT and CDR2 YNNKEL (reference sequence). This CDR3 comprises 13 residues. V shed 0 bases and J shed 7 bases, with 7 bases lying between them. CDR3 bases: TGTGCCAGCAGCCAAGATCTGGGGCAGCCCCAGCATTTT. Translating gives CASSQDLGQPQHF.

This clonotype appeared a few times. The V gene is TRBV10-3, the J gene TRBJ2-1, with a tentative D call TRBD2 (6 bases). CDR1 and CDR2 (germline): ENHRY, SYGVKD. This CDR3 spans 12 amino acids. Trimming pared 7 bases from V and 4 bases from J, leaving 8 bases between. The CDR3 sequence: CAIKGLYNEQFF. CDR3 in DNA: TGTGCCATCAAGGGACTGTACAATGAGCAGTTCTTC.

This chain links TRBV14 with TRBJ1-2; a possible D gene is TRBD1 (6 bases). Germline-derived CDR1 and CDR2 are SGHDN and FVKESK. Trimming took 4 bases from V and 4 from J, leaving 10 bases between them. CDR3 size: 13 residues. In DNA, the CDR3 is TGTGCCAGCAGCCTAATAGGGGGCTATGGCTACACCTTC. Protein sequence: CASSLIGGYGYTF.

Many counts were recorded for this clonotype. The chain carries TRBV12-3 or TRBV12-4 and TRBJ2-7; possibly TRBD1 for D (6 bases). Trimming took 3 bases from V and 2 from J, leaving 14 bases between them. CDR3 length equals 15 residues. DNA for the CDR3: TGTGCCAGCAGTTTTAGGGCAGGGGAACCCTACGAGCAGTACTTC. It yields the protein CASSFRAGEPYEQYF.

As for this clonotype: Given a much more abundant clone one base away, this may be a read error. CDR3 bases: TGTGCCAGCAGTTTATGGGGGGTACACGAGACCCAGTACTTC. Its protein is CASSLWGVHETQYF. The rearrangement links TRBV12-3 or TRBV12-4 to TRBJ2-5, with D possibly being TRBD2 (6 bases). V was trimmed by 2 bases and J by 5 bases, leaving 12 bases between them. This CDR3 has 14 amino acids.

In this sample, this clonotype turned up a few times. The DNA for the CDR3 is TGTGCCAGCAGCCCGACAGGGGACTTGGCGACCCAGTACTTC. Residues: CASSPTGDLATQYF. This chain links TRBV6-6 with TRBJ2-5; 8 nucleotides match TRBD1. The CDR3 is made up of 14 amino acids. The trim removed 6 bases at V and 7 bases at J, leaving 10 bases unmatched. Germline V gives CDR1 MNHNY, CDR2 SVGAGI (reference sequence).

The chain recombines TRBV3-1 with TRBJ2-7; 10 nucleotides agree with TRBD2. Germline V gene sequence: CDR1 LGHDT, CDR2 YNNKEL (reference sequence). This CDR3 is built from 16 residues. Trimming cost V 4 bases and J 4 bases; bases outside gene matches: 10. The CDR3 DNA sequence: TGTGCCAGCAGCCCCCATAGCGGGGGGATATTGTACGAGCAGTACTTC. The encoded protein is CASSPHSGGILYEQYF.

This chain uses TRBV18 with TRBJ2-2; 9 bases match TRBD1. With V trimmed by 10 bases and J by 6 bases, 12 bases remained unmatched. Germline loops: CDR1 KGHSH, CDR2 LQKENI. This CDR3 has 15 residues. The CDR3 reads CATIGGTGRPGELFF. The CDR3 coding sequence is TGTGCCACCATCGGCGGGACAGGGAGGCCCGGGGAGCTGTTTTTT.

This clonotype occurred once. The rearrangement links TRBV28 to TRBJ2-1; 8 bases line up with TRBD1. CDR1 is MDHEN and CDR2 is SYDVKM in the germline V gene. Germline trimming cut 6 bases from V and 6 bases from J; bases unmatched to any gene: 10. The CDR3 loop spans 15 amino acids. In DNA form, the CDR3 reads TGTGCCAGCAGCGAGTCGGACAGGGTGAGCAATGAGCAGTTCTTC. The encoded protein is CASSESDRVSNEQFF.

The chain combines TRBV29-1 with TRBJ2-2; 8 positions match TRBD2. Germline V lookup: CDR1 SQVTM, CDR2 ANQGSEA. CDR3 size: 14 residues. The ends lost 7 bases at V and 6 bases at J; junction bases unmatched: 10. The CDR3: CSAKGLVFSGELFF. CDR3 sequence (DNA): TGCAGCGCTAAGGGACTAGTTTTCTCCGGGGAGCTGTTTTTT.

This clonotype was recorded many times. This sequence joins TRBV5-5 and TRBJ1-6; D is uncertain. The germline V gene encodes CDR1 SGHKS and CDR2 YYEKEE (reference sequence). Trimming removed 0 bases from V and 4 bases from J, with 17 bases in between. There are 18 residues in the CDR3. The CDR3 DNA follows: TGTGCCAGCAGCTTGGGCCACGTCTCCCGTGGATATAATTCACCCCTCCACTTT. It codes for CASSLGHVSRGYNSPLHF.

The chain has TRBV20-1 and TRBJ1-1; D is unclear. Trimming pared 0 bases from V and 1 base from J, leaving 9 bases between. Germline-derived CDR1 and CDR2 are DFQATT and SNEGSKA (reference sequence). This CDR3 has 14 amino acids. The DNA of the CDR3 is TGCAGTGCTAGAGATTGGGCAGGGAACACTGAAGCTTTCTTT. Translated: CSARDWAGNTEAFF.

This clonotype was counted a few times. CDR3 protein: CASSQDRGLAGGQETQYF. CDR3 nucleotides: TGCGCCAGCAGCCAAGATAGGGGACTAGCGGGGGGCCAAGAGACCCAGTACTTC. This chain links TRBV4-1 with TRBJ2-5; 15 bases agree with TRBD2. The V and J ends lost 0 bases and 1 base, in that order; junction bases with no gene match: 3. Per germline, CDR1 MGHRA and CDR2 YSYEKL. The CDR3 has 18 residues.

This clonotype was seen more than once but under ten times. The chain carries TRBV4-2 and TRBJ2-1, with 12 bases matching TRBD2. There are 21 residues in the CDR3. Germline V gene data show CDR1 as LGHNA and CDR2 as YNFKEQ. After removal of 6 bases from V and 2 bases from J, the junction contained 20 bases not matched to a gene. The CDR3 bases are TGTGCCAGCAGACCCACCCTCACTAGCGGGGGGCTGCTCAGTGCCTACAATGAGCAGTTCTTC. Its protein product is CASRPTLTSGGLLSAYNEQFF.

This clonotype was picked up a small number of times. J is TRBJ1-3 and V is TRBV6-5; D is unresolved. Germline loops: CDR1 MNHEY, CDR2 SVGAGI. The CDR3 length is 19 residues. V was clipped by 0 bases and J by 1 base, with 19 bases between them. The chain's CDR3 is CASSYSIPGQPYSGNTIYF. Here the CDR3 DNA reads TGTGCCAGCAGTTACTCGATCCCGGGTCAGCCCTATTCTGGAAACACCATATATTTT.

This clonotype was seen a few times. The CDR3 sequence is CASSFAPGLAGEVTDTQYF. The DNA of the CDR3 is TGTGCCAGCAGCTTTGCCCCTGGCCTAGCGGGGGAAGTCACAGATACGCAGTATTTT. This chain links TRBV7-2 with TRBJ2-3; TRBD2 agrees at 10 bases. Germline V CDR1 and CDR2: SGHTA, FQGNSA. V lost 3 bases to trimming and J lost 2 bases; unmatched junction nucleotides: 14. The CDR3 has 19 residues.

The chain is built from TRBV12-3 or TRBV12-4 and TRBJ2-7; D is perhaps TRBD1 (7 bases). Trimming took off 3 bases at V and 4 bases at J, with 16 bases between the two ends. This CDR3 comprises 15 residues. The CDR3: CASSFGGTVSYEQYF. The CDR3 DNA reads TGTGCCAGCAGTTTTGGAGGGACAGTTTCATACGAGCAGTACTTC.

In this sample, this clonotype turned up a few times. The CDR3 nucleotides read TGTGCCAGCAGCTTAAATTTCGGCGGAGTCTACGAGCAGTACTTC. Its protein product is CASSLNFGGVYEQYF. The rearrangement joins TRBV7-8 to TRBJ2-7; no clear D. From germline, CDR1 is SGHVS and CDR2 FQNEAQ. This CDR3 is built from 15 residues. The V end lost 2 bases, the J end lost 3 bases, and 14 bases lay between the germline ends.

This CDR3 is CASSSPPGGTQYF. The CDR3 DNA reads TGTGCCAGCAGTTCCCCCCCGGGCGGTACGCAGTATTTT. This chain uses TRBV6-2 or TRBV6-3 with TRBJ2-3; the D is unclear. CDR3 length: 13 residues. Germline V gene sequence: CDR1 MNHEY, CDR2 SVGEGT. The V end was cut by 4 bases, the J end by 8 bases, with 13 bases between.

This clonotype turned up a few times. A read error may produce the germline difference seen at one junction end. The CDR3 reads CASSLGTSGGKSHF. The CDR3 nucleotides read TGTGCCAGCAGCTTAGGGACTAGCGGAGGGAAGTCGCACTTC. This sequence joins TRBV7-8 and TRBJ2-5; 10 bases are a match to TRBD2. CDR3 length: 14 amino acids. The germline V gene encodes CDR1 SGHVS and CDR2 FQNEAQ.

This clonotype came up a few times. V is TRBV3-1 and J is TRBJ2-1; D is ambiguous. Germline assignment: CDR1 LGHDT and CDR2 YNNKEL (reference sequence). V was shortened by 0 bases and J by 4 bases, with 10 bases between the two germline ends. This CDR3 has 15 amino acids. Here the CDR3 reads CASSQDPRGYNEQFF. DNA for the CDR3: TGTGCCAGCAGCCAAGACCCGCGAGGATACAATGAGCAGTTCTTC.

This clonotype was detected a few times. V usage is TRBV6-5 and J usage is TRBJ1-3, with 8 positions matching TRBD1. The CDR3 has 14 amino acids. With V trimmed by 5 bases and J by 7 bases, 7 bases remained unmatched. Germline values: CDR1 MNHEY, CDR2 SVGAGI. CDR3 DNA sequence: TGTGCCAGCAGTCGCCTTCGACAGGGGAACACCATATATTTT. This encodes CASSRLRQGNTIYF.

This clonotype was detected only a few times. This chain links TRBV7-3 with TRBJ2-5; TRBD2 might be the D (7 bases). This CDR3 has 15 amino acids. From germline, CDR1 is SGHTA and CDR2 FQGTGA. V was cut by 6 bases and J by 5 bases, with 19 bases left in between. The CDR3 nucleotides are TGTGCCAGCAGTCCCTCGGCGGGGGCTGGCGAGACCCAGTACTTC. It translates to CASSPSAGAGETQYF.

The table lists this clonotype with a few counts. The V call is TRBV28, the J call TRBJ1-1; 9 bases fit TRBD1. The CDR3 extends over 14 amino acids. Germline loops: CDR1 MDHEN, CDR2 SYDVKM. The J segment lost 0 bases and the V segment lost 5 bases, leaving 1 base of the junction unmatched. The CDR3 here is CASSGQGLNTEAFF. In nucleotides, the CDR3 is TGTGCCAGCAGTGGACAGGGGTTGAACACTGAAGCTTTCTTT.

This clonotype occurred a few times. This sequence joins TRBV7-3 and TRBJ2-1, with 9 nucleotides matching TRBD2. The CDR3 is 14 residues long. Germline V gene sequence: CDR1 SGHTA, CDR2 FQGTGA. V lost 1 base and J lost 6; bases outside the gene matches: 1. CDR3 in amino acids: CASSLSGGGNEQFF. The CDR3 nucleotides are TGTGCCAGCAGCTTAAGCGGGGGGGGCAATGAGCAGTTCTTC.

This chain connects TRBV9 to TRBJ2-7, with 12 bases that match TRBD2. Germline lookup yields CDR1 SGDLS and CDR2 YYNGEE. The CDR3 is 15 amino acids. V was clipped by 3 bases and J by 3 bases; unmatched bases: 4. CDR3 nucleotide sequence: TGTGCCAGCAGCGCTAGCGGGGGGGCTCGCTACGAGCAGTACGTC. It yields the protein CASSASGGARYEQYV.

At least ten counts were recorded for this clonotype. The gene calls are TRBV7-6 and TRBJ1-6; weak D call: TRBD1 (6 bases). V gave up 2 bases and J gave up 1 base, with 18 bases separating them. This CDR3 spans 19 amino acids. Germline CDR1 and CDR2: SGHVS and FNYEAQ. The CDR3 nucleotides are TGTGCCAGCAGCTTAAAGTCGCAGGGGCTGAGGTCCTATAATTCACCCCTCCACTTT. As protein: CASSLKSQGLRSYNSPLHF.